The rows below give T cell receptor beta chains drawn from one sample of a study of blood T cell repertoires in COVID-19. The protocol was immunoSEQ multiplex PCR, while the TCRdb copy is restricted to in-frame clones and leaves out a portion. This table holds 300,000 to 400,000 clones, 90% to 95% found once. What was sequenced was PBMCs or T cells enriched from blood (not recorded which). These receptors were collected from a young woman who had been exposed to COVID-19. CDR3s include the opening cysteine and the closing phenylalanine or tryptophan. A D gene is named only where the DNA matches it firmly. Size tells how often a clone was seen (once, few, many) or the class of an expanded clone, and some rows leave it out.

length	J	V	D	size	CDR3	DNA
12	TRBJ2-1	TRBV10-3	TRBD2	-	CAISEIAGEQFF	TGTGCCATCAGTGAAATAGCGGGTGAGCAGTTCTTC
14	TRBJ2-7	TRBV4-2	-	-	CASSQDVLAGEQYF	TGTGCCAGCAGCCAAGATGTCCTAGCAGGCGAGCAGTACTTC
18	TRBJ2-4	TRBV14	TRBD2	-	CASSPPLGLAGAKNIQYF	TGTGCCAGCAGCCCGCCACTGGGACTAGCGGGGGCAAAAAACATTCAGTACTTC
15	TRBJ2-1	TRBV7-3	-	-	CASSVSSGSYNEQFF	TGTGCCAGCAGCGTCTCATCGGGTTCCTACAATGAGCAGTTCTTC
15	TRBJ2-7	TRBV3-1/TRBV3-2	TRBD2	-	CASSWGLAGASEQYF	TGTGCCAGCAGCTGGGGACTAGCGGGGGCCTCTGAACAGTACTTC
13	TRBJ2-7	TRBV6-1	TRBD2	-	CASGLAGGYEQYF	TGTGCCAGTGGACTAGCGGGGGGATACGAGCAGTACTTC
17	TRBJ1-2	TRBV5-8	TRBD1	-	CASSLDVAQGALGGYTF	TGTGCCAGCAGCTTGGACGTGGCACAGGGGGCTCTGGGGGGCTACACCTTC
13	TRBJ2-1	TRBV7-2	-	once	CASSSGQYNEQFF	TGTGCCAGCAGCTCTGGACAGTACAATGAGCAGTTCTTC
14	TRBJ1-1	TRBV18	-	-	CASSPSYREIEAFF	TGTGCCAGCTCACCCAGTTACAGGGAGATTGAAGCTTTCTTT
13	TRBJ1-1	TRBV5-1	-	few	CASSLFTRTEAFF	TGCGCCAGCAGCTTGTTCACCAGGACTGAAGCTTTCTTT
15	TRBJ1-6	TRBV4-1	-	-	CASSRHGQSNSPLHF	TGCGCCAGCAGCCGGCATGGACAGAGTAATTCACCCCTCCACTTT
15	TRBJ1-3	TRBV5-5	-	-	CASSFGGSRRNTIYF	TGTGCCAGCAGCTTCGGGGGGAGTCGAAGAAACACCATATATTTT
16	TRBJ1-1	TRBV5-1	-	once	CASSLMAPGRYTEAFF	TGCGCCAGCAGCTTGATGGCTCCGGGGAGGTACACTGAAGCTTTCTTT
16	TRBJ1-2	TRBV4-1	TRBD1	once	CASSQPKKDRDYGYTF	TGCGCCAGCAGCCAGCCCAAAAAGGACAGGGACTATGGCTACACCTTC
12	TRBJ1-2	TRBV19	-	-	CASTSGPYGYTF	TGTGCCAGTACATCAGGGCCCTATGGCTACACCTTC
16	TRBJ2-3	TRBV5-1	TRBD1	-	CASSLGGQSSTDTQYF	TGCGCCAGCAGCTTGGGGGGACAGTCCAGCACAGATACGCAGTATTTT
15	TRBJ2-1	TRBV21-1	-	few	CASSRYRAIYNEQFF	TGTGCCAGCAGCAGATACAGGGCTATATACAATGAGCAGTTCTTC
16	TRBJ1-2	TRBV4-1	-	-	CASSQEDSRTNYGYTF	TGCGCCAGCAGCCAAGAGGACAGCCGGACTAACTATGGCTACACCTTC
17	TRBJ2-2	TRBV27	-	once	CASSLSNRVSGTGELFF	TGTGCCAGCAGTCTCTCAAACAGGGTTAGTGGCACCGGGGAGCTGTTTTTT
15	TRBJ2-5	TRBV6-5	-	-	CASSYSRRRGETQYF	TGTGCCAGCAGTTACTCTAGAAGAAGGGGGGAGACCCAGTACTTC
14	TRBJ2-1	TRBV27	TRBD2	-	CASRGLADYNEQFF	TGTGCCAGCAGGGGACTAGCGGACTACAATGAGCAGTTCTTC
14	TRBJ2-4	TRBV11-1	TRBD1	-	CASSARDRVHIQYF	TGTGCCAGCAGCGCCCGGGACAGGGTTCACATTCAGTACTTC